The 6 T cell receptor beta chains presented below share a single source sample, sequenced in a study of shared clonotypes between healthy human individuals. Some clones are missing from TCRdb's copy, which holds only in-frame ones; the method was immunoSEQ multiplex PCR. The sample has about 1.5 million clones, approximately 98% seen once. The material sequenced was naive CD4+ T cells sorted from blood. This sample's subset: CD45RA+ positively selected. The receptors stem from a man between 25 and 39 years old in good health.

V usage is TRBV18 and J usage is TRBJ1-4, with D possibly being TRBD1 (6 bases). CDR1 is KGHSH, CDR2 LQKENI, per germline. Trimming cost V 6 bases and J 8 bases, with 16 bases left between them. The CDR3 sequence is 14 residues long. As DNA, the CDR3 is TGTGCCAGCTCGCATACAGGGTCGAGGGAAAAACTGTTTTTT. Protein: CASSHTGSREKLFF.

The chain links TRBV9 to TRBJ2-1; 8 bases are a match to TRBD1. The V gene's germline CDR1 is SGDLS and CDR2 YYNGEE. Trimming removed 0 bases from V and 1 base from J; junction bases left unmatched: 6. The CDR3 sequence is 17 residues long. The CDR3 spells CASSVVGTGRSYNEQFF. In DNA, the CDR3 is TGTGCCAGCAGCGTAGTCGGGACAGGCCGTTCCTACAATGAGCAGTTCTTC.

The rearrangement uses TRBV9 and TRBJ2-7, with 11 positions matching TRBD2. This CDR3 spans 17 amino acids. Germline CDR1 is SGDLS and CDR2 is YYNGEE. Trimming took 0 bases from V and 3 from J; bases not matched to a gene: 8. CDR3 sequence: CASSVASGLAGGYEQYF. The CDR3 nucleotides read TGTGCCAGCAGCGTAGCCTCTGGACTAGCGGGCGGCTACGAGCAGTACTTC.

The chain carries TRBV30 and TRBJ2-7; 8 bases line up with TRBD2. With 2 bases clipped from V and 3 bases from J, the junction kept 9 bases outside the gene matches. Germline CDR1 reads GTSNPN; CDR2 reads SVGIG (reference sequence). This CDR3 is built from 15 residues. In nucleotides, the CDR3 is TGTGCCTGGAGTTTTTTTGAAAGCGGGGGCTACGAGCAGTACTTC. Protein product: CAWSFFESGGYEQYF.

The chain uses TRBV7-8 and TRBJ1-2, with a weak D call TRBD1 (6 bases). V gave up 1 base and J gave up 3 bases, with 9 bases separating them. The CDR3 loop spans 14 amino acids. Germline-derived CDR1 and CDR2 are SGHVS and FQNEAQ. The CDR3 DNA is TGTGCCAGCAGCTTAGGGACAGCCCACTATGGCTACACCTTC. Translation gives CASSLGTAHYGYTF. The full variable domain, completed using reference TRBV7-8 and TRBJ1-2, is GAGVSQSPRYKVAKRGQDVALRCDPISGHVSLFWYQQALGQGPEFLTYFQNEAQLDKSGLPSDRFFAERPEGSVSTLKIQRTQQEDSAVYLCASSLGTAHYGYTFGSGTRLTVV.

To note about this clone: Other DNA variants within this sample encode the same CDR3. This rearrangement joins TRBV5-4 to TRBJ2-7; a weak D match, TRBD1 (6 bases). The CDR3 covers 13 residues. The V and J ends lost 0 bases and 7 bases respectively, with 11 bases between them. Germline values: CDR1 SGHNT, CDR2 YYREEE (reference sequence). CDR3 amino acids: CASSLGQGSEQYF. CDR3 DNA: TGTGCCAGCAGCTTGGGGCAGGGGTCGGAGCAGTACTTC.